This T cell receptor (beta chain) derives from a study of T-cell memory formation after mild COVID-19. Study-wide background: TCR clustering was largely donor specific. Study results and caveats: Contracting CD4+ clones sat mainly in CM and EM; CD8+ in EMRA. CD4/CD8 balance characterized clones contracting day 15 to 85, and CD4+ skew characterized later expanders.

There are many counts of this clonotype. Its cognate antigen is unknown. This CDR3 has 16 amino acids. Trimming pared 5 bases from V and 0 bases from J, leaving 15 bases between. CDR1 is SGHTA, CDR2 FQGNSA, per germline. From the 5' RACE reads, TCRdb called clonotypes with MiXCR, one entry per CDR3 protein. The repertoire holds roughly 80,000 distinct CDR3 sequences, with roughly 14% as singletons. V and J are TRBV7-2 and TRBJ2-3; no clear D. The sample comprised PBMCs or a T cell subset sorted from them (not recorded which). This receptor was taken from an adult woman who had mild COVID-19 (a few samples of this study predate the infection). Cell type and time point are not known. CDR3 sequence (DNA): TGTGCCAGCAGCCCCATTCTGGGTGGGAGCACAGATACGCAGTATTTT. This sequence encodes CASSPILGGSTDTQYF.